These T cell receptor beta chains were read from a single sample in a study of blood T cell repertoires in COVID-19. Using immunoSEQ multiplex PCR, the repertoire was profiled, and TCRdb retains in-frame clones only, with some absent. The sample has around 380,000 clones, roughly 77% seen once. The sequencing input was peripheral blood. These receptors originate from a human donor with acute or convalescent COVID-19. The donor label of this sample is uncertain. The CDR3 runs from the conserved cysteine through the conserved F or W. A D gene is named only where the DNA matches it firmly. Not all rows give a size; the values are once, few, many and, for expanded clones, a class.

v_call	clone_size	j_call	d_call	cdr3_aa	cdr3_nt
TRBV19	few	TRBJ2-1	TRBD2	CASTRWSSGGGSYNEQFF	TGTGCCAGTACTCGGTGGTCGAGCGGGGGTGGGTCCTACAATGAGCAGTTCTTC
TRBV27	NA	TRBJ1-6	NA	CASSLRGPGFNSPLHF	TGTGCCAGCAGTTTACGAGGGCCTGGGTTTAATTCACCCCTCCACTTT
TRBV29-1	NA	TRBJ2-3	TRBD2	CSVSWTSGTDTQYF	TGCAGCGTTTCATGGACTAGCGGCACAGATACGCAGTATTTT
TRBV19	NA	TRBJ1-5	NA	CASSKTGGPNQPQHF	TGTGCCAGTAGCAAGACAGGTGGCCCCAATCAGCCCCAGCATTTT
TRBV9	NA	TRBJ2-7	NA	CASSVDVGGREQYF	TGTGCCAGCAGCGTAGATGTAGGAGGCCGGGAGCAGTACTTC
TRBV19	NA	TRBJ1-1	NA	CASTTVPFYTEAFF	TGTGCCAGTACCACGGTCCCCTTCTATACTGAAGCTTTCTTT
TRBV30	few	TRBJ1-3	NA	CAWSAERNTIYF	TGTGCCTGGAGTGCCGAGAGAAACACCATATATTTT
TRBV29-1	NA	TRBJ1-2	NA	CSVHNSNYGYTF	TGCAGCGTGCATAACTCTAACTATGGCTACACCTTC
TRBV27	NA	TRBJ1-6	TRBD1	CASSLGTPGQGGSPLHF	TGTGCCAGCAGTTTAGGAACTCCGGGACAGGGTGGTTCACCCCTCCACTTT
TRBV19	NA	TRBJ2-7	NA	CASSPYSGASYEQYF	TGTGCCAGTAGCCCCTATAGCGGAGCTTCCTACGAGCAGTACTTC
TRBV29-1	NA	TRBJ1-1	NA	CSGTLNTEAFF	TGCAGCGGGACTTTGAACACTGAAGCTTTCTTT
TRBV2	NA	TRBJ1-5	NA	CASSFRLRAAEPQHF	TGTGCCAGCAGTTTTAGGTTGAGGGCTGCGGAGCCCCAGCATTTT
TRBV10-2	NA	TRBJ2-7	TRBD1	CASLTGGNGEQYF	TGCGCCAGCCTGACAGGGGGAAATGGCGAGCAGTACTTC
TRBV5-1	once	TRBJ1-2	TRBD1	CASSVTGGAGYGYTF	TGCGCCAGCAGCGTAACAGGGGGCGCTGGCTATGGCTACACCTTC